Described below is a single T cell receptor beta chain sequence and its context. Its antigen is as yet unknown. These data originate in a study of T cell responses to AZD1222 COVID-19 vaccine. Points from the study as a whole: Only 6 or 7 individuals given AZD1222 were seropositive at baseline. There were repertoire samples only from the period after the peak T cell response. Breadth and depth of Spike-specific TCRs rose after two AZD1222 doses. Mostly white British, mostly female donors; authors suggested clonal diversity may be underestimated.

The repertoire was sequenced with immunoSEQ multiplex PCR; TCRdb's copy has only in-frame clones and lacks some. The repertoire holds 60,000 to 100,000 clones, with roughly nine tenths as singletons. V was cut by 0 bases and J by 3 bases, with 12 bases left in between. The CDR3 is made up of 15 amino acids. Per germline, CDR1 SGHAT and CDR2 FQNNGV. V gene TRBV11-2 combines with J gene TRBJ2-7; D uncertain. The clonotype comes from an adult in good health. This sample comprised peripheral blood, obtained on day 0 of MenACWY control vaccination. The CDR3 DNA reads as TGTGCCAGCAGCTTAGAGTTGGCCGGATACTACGAGCAGTACTTC. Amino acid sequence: CASSLELAGYYEQYF. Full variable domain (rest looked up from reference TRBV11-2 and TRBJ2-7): EAGVAQSPRYKIIEKRQSVAFWCNPISGHATLYWYQQILGQGPKLLIQFQNNGVVDDSQLPKDRFSAERLKGVDSTLKIQPAKLEDSAVYLCASSLELAGYYEQYFGPGTRLTVT.